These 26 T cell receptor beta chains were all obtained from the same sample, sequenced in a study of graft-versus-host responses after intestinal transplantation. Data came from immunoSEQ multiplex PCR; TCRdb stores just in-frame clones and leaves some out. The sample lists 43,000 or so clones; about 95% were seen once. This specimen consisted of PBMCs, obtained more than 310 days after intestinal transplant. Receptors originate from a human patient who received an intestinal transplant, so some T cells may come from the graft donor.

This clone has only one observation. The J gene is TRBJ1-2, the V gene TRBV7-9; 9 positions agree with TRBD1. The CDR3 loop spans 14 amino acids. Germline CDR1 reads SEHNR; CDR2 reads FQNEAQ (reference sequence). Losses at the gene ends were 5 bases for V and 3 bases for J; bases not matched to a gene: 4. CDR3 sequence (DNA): TGTGCCAGCAGCGTCCGGGACAGGGACTATGGCTACACCTTC. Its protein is CASSVRDRDYGYTF.

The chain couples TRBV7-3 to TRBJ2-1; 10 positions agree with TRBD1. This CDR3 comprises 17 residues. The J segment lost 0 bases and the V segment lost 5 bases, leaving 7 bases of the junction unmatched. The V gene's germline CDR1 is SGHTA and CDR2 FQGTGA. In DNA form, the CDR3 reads TGTGCCAGCAGCCGAAAAGGGACAGGGGACTCCTACAATGAGCAGTTCTTC. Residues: CASSRKGTGDSYNEQFF.

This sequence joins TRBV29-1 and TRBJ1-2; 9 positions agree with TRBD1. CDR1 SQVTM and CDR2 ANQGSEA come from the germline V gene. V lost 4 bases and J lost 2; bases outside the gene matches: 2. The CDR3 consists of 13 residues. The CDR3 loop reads CSVGDRVNYGYTF. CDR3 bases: TGCAGCGTTGGGGACAGGGTGAACTATGGCTACACCTTC. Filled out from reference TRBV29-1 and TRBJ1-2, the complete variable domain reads SAVISQKPSRDICQRGTSLTIQCQVDSQVTMMFWYRQQPGQSLTLIATANQGSEATYESGFVIDKFPISRPNLTFSTLTVSNMSPEDSSIYLCSVGDRVNYGYTFGSGTRLTVV.

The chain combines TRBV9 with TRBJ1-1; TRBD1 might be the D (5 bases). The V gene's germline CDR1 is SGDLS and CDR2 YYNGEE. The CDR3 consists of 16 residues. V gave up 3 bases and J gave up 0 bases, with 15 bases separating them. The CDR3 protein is CASSARPTEMNTEAFF. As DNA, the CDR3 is TGTGCCAGCAGCGCCCGACCGACAGAGATGAACACTGAAGCTTTCTTT.

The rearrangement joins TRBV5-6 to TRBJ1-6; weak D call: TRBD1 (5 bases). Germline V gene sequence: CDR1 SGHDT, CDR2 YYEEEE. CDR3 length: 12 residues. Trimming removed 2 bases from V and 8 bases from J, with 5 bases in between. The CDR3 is CASSLGDSPLHF. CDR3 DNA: TGTGCCAGCAGCTTAGGGGATTCACCCCTCCACTTT.

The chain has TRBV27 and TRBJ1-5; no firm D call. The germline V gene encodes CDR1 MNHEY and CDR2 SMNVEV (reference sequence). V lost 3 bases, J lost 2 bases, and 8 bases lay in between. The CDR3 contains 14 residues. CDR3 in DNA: TGTGCCAGCAGTTTGGGGTCAGGCAATCAGCCCCAGCATTTT. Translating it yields CASSLGSGNQPQHF.

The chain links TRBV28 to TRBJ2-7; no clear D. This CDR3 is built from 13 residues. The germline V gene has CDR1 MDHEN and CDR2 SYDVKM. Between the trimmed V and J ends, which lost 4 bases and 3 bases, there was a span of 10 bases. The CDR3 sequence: CASSSSRLYEQYF. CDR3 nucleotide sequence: TGTGCCAGCAGTTCATCAAGGCTCTACGAGCAGTACTTC.

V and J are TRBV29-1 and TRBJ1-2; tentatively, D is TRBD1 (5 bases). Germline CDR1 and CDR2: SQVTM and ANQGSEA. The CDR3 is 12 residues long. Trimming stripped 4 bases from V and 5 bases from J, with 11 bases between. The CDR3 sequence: CSVGGGTYGYTF. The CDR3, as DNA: TGCAGCGTTGGGGGCGGCACATATGGCTACACCTTC.

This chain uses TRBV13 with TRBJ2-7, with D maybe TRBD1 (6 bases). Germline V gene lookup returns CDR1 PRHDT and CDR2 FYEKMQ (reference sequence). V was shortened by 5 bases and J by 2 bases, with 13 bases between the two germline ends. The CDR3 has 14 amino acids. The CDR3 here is CASSTRQAPYEQYF. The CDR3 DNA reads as TGTGCCAGCAGCACCCGACAGGCCCCCTACGAGCAGTACTTC. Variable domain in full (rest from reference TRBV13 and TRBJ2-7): AAGVIQSPRHLIKEKRETATLKCYPIPRHDTVYWYQQGPGQDPQFLISFYEKMQSDKGSIPDRFSAQQFSDYHSELNMSSLELGDSALYFCASSTRQAPYEQYFGPGTRLTVT.

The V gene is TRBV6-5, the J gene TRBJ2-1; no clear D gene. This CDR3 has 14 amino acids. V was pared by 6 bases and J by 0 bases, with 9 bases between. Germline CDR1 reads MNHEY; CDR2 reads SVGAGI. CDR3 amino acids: CASSKWFSYNEQFF. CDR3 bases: TGTGCCAGCAGCAAGTGGTTCTCCTACAATGAGCAGTTCTTC.

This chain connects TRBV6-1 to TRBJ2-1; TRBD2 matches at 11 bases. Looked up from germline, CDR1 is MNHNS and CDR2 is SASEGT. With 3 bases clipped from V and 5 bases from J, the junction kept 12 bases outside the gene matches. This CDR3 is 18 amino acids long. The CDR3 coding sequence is TGTGCCAGCAGTGATCCCGATGCACTAGCGGGGGTAAACAATGAGCAGTTCTTC. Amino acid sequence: CASSDPDALAGVNNEQFF.

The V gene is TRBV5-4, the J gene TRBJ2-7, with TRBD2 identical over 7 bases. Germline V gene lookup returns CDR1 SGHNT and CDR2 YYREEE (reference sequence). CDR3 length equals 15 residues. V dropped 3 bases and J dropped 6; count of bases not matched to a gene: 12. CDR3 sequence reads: CASSSQRTSSAEQYF. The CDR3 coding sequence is TGTGCCAGCAGCTCTCAAAGGACTAGTTCGGCCGAGCAGTACTTC.

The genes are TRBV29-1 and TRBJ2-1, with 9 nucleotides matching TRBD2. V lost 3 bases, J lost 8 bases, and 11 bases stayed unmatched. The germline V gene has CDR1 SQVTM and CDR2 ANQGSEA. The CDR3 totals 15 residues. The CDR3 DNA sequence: TGCAGCGTTGATGAGGCGGGGGGGCCTAGGGATGAGCAGTTCTTC. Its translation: CSVDEAGGPRDEQFF.

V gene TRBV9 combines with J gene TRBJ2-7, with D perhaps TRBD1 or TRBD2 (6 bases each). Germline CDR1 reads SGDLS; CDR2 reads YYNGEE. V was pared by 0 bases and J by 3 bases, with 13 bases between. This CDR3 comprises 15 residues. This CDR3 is CASSVGGGGYYEQYF. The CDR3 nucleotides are TGTGCCAGCAGCGTAGGCGGAGGGGGATACTACGAGCAGTACTTC.

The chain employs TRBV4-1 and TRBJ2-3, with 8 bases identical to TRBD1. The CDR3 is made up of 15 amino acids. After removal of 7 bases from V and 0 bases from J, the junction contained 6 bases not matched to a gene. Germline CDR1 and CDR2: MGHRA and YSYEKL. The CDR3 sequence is CASTRGPSSTDTQYF. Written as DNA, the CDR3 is TGCGCCAGCACCAGGGGGCCTAGCAGCACAGATACGCAGTATTTT.

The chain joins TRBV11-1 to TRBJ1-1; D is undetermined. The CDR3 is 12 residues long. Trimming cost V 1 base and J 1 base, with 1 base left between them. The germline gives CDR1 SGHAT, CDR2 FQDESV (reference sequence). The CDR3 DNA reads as TGTGCCAGCAGCTTAGAGAACACTGAAGCTTTCTTT. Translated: CASSLENTEAFF.

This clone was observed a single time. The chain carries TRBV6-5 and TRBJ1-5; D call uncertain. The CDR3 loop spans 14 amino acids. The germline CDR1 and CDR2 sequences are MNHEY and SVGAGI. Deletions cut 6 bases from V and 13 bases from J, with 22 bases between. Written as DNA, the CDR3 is TGTGCCAGCAGCCCTGTTTCATCATCAGCCAGGCAGCATTTT. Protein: CASSPVSSSARQHF.

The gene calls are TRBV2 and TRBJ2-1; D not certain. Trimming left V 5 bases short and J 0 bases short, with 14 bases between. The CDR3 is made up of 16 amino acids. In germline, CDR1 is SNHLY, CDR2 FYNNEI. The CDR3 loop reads CASSPEQLSSYNEQFF. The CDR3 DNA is TGTGCCAGCAGTCCCGAACAGCTTAGCTCCTACAATGAGCAGTTCTTC.

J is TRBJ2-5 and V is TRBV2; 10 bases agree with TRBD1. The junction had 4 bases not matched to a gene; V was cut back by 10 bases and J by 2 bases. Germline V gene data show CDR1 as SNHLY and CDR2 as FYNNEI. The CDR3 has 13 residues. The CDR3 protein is CATQGQGQETQYF. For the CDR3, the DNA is TGTGCCACCCAGGGACAGGGGCAAGAGACCCAGTACTTC.

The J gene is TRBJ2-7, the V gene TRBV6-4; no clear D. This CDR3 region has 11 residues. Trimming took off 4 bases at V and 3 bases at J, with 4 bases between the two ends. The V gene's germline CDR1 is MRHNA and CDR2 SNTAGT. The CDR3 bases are TGTGCCAGCAGTGGGGGCTACGAGCAGTACTTC. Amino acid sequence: CASSGGYEQYF.

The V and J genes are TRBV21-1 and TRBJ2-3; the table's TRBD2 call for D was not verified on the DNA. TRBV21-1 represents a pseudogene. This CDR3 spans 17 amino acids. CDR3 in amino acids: CASGRQGTSGGTDTQYF. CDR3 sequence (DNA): TGTGCCAGCGGGAGACAAGGGACTAGCGGAGGCACAGATACGCAGTATTTT.

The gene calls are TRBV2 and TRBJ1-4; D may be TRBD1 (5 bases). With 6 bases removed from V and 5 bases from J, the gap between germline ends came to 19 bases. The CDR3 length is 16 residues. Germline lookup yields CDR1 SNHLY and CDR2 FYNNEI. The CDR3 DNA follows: TGTGCCAGCAGCGATGGGTGGCCAGGGCCGAATGAAAAACTGTTTTTT. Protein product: CASSDGWPGPNEKLFF.

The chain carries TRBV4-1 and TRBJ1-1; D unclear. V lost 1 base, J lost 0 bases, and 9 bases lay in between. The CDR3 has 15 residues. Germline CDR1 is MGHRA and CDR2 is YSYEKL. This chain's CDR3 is CASSQAVGVNTEAFF. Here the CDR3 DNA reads TGCGCCAGCAGCCAAGCCGTCGGGGTGAACACTGAAGCTTTCTTT.

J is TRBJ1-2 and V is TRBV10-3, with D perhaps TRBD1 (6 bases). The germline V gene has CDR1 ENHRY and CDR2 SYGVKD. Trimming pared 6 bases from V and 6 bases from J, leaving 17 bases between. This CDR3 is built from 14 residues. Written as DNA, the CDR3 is TGTGCCATCAGCGCTCGACAGGAGGGGGATGGCTACACCTTC. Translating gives CAISARQEGDGYTF.

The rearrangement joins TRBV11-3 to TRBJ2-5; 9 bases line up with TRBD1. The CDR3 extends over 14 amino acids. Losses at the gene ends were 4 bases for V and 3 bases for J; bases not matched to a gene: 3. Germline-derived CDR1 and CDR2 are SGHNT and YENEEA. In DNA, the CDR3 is TGTGCCAGCAGCTCGGGACAGGGCGAAGAGACCCAGTACTTC. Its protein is CASSSGQGEETQYF.

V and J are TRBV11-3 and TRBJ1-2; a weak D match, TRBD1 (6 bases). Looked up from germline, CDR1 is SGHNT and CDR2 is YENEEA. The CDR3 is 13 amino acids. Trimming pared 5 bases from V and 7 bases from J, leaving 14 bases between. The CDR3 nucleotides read TGTGCCAGCAGCCTCCCGGGAGGGGGTGGCTACACCTTC. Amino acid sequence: CASSLPGGGGYTF. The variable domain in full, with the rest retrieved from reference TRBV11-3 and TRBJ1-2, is EAGVVQSPRYKIIEKKQPVAFWCNPISGHNTLYWYLQNLGQGPELLIRYENEEAVDDSQLPKDRFSAERLKGVDSTLKIQPAELGDSAVYLCASSLPGGGGYTFGSGTRLTVV.